One and the same sample provided the 9 T cell receptor beta chains below, sequenced in a study of T-cell reconstitution after alpha-beta-depleted transplantation in children. Molecular barcoding with unique molecular identifiers was used for the TCRbeta library. TCRdb passed the PCR reads through MiXCR, listing each CDR3 protein once. The profile shows roughly 280,000 distinct CDR3 sequences, around a tenth of them singletons. The input for sequencing was peripheral blood, taken 180 days after TCRalphabeta/CD19-depleted stem cell transplant. These receptors originate from a male patient aged 2 to 9 who had a stem cell transplant for chronic granulomatous disease, so the T cells may come from the graft donor.

This clonotype was seen ten or more times. The chain carries TRBV20-1 and TRBJ2-3, with D possibly matching TRBD2 (6 bases). V was shortened by 1 base and J by 2 bases, with 13 bases between the two germline ends. The CDR3 loop spans 15 amino acids. Germline V gene data show CDR1 as DFQATT and CDR2 as SNEGSKA (reference sequence). The CDR3 region has the DNA TGCAGTGCTAGAGTCTTTCGGGGGATCACAGATACGCAGTATTTT. Translation: CSARVFRGITDTQYF.

This clonotype has ten or more counts. The chain has TRBV29-1 and TRBJ2-1; no clear D. CDR3 length: 12 residues. Germline V gene lookup returns CDR1 SQVTM and CDR2 ANQGSEA. V lost 5 bases, J lost 4 bases, and 9 bases lay in between. CDR3 nucleotide sequence: TGCAGCGTTCTACCGAGGTACAATGAGCAGTTCTTC. Residues: CSVLPRYNEQFF.

This clonotype was counted many times. The rearrangement uses TRBV9 and TRBJ2-7, with 7 bases aligning to TRBD1. The CDR3 extends over 15 amino acids. V lost 1 base, J lost 2 bases, and 6 bases stayed unmatched. Germline CDR1 SGDLS, CDR2 YYNGEE. The CDR3 DNA is TGTGCCAGCAGCGTATCCTCCGGGACAGCCTACGAGCAGTACTTC. Translation gives CASSVSSGTAYEQYF.

This clonotype has at least ten counts. The chain is built from TRBV5-6 and TRBJ2-1, with D unresolved. The ends were cut back, 1 base at V and 0 bases at J, with 14 bases in the middle. CDR3 length equals 17 residues. Germline CDR1 and CDR2: SGHDT and YYEEEE. The CDR3 DNA reads as TGTGCCAGCAGCTTGTTTAGCCTTGATTACTCCTACAATGAGCAGTTCTTC. Its protein product is CASSLFSLDYSYNEQFF.

In its sample, this clonotype was seen many times. The chain joins TRBV12-3 or TRBV12-4 to TRBJ2-1, with TRBD2 identical over 7 bases. V lost 6 bases, J lost 5 bases, and 13 bases stayed unmatched. CDR3 length: 16 residues. The CDR3 sequence is CASSPAWGGIDNEQFF. The CDR3 nucleotides are TGTGCCAGCAGCCCTGCGTGGGGGGGGATAGACAATGAGCAGTTCTTC.

This clonotype has ten or more counts. This rearrangement joins TRBV5-1 to TRBJ2-7; possibly TRBD1 or TRBD2 for D (5 bases each). V gave up 2 bases and J gave up 5 bases, with 8 bases separating them. Germline CDR1 SGHRS, CDR2 YFSETQ. There are 12 residues in the CDR3. The CDR3 sequence: CASSLRGDEQYF. Written as DNA, the CDR3 is TGCGCCAGCAGCTTAAGAGGGGACGAGCAGTACTTC.

This clonotype was seen many times. The gene calls are TRBV5-1 and TRBJ2-7; the D is unclear. The V and J ends lost 5 bases and 3 bases respectively, with 9 bases between them. The CDR3 loop spans 12 amino acids. Germline V gene sequence: CDR1 SGHRS, CDR2 YFSETQ. The CDR3 DNA is TGCGCCAGCAGTACGGGTGTCTACGAGCAGTACTTC. This encodes CASSTGVYEQYF.

This clonotype came up many times. The chain uses TRBV10-1 and TRBJ2-2; 7 nucleotides align to TRBD2. The junction had 3 bases not matched to a gene; V was cut back by 6 bases and J by 5 bases. Germline CDR1 is WNHNN and CDR2 is SYGVQD (reference sequence). This CDR3 is built from 13 residues. The CDR3 is CASSGLETGELFF. The CDR3 DNA is TGCGCCAGCAGCGGACTAGAAACCGGGGAGCTGTTTTTT.

This clonotype has at least ten counts. The gene calls are TRBV6-5 and TRBJ1-6; D gene ambiguous. Germline CDR1 and CDR2: MNHEY and SVGAGI. This CDR3 is built from 17 residues. V was clipped by 5 bases and J by 10 bases, with 24 bases between them. For the CDR3, the DNA is TGTGCCAGCAGTCTACCCTACAAGATTCGGGGAAACTCACCCCTCCACTTT. Protein sequence: CASSLPYKIRGNSPLHF.